This T cell receptor beta chain was observed in a study of blood T cell repertoires in COVID-19. Study summary: The United States, Italy and Spain supplied acute and convalescent COVID-19 samples.

Data came from immunoSEQ multiplex PCR; TCRdb stores just in-frame clones and leaves some out. In the table there are some 320,000 clones, about 89% of which are singletons. The CDR3 is 18 amino acids. V gave up 0 bases and J gave up 0 bases, with 16 bases separating them. Germline loops: CDR1 SGHRS, CDR2 YFSETQ. The sample taken for sequencing was PBMCs or T cells enriched from blood (not recorded which). This clonotype was sampled from a woman in her twenties or thirties who had recovered from COVID-19. The chain employs TRBV5-1 and TRBJ2-1; weak D call: TRBD2 (6 bases). The CDR3 is CASSLALPGTASYNEQFF. The CDR3 nucleotides are TGCGCCAGCAGCTTGGCTCTACCCGGGACTGCCTCCTACAATGAGCAGTTCTTC.